Sequencing of this T cell receptor beta chain was carried out in a study of early T cells in non-severe SARS-CoV-2 infection. Each CDR3 protein gets one entry after TCRdb re-called the 5' RACE reads with MiXCR. This table holds fewer than 75,000 distinct CDR3 sequences, 18% found once. Germline lookup yields CDR1 MNHEY and CDR2 SVGEGT. V shed 4 bases and J shed 4 bases, with 10 bases lying between them. The CDR3 spans 14 residues. The chain carries TRBV6-2 or TRBV6-3 and TRBJ2-2; D is possibly TRBD1 (6 bases). The starting material was whole blood, obtained at baseline. This receptor was obtained from an adult who was a healthcare worker with PCR-confirmed SARS-CoV-2 infection or an uninfected control (not recorded which). The CDR3, as DNA: TGTGCCAGCAGTTCGACAGGACTCACCGGGGAGCTGTTTTTT. Translation gives CASSSTGLTGELFF.